This T cell receptor beta chain was captured in a study of T cell repertoires in cytomegalovirus infection. The overall study: Indicated by public TCR beta signatures were CMV infection and matching HLA type. General observations from the study: Cumulative frequency of public TCR beta families picked out carriers of CMV plus the relevant HLA.

This clonotype was observed at least ten times. No antigen is known for it. TCRdb independently ran MiXCR on the reads; one entry per CDR3 protein. In the table there are about 700,000 distinct CDR3 sequences, around 31% of which are singletons. Per the germline V gene, CDR1 is SGHTA and CDR2 is FQGNSA. This CDR3 has 17 residues. V was pared by 4 bases and J by 7 bases, with 13 bases of the junction left unmatched. The sequence was collected from a human donor in good health (CMV status not recorded). Some clones in this sample may be carry-over from other donors' samples. The rearrangement joins TRBV7-2 to TRBJ1-6; 7 bases map to TRBD1. This material consisted of cultured PBMCs, taken from culture after CMV antigen stimulation. The CDR3 loop reads CASSSPRGREMNSPLHF. The CDR3 DNA reads TGTGCCAGCAGCTCTCCGAGGGGGCGGGAGATGAATTCACCCCTCCACTTT.